A selection of T cell receptor beta chains follows, all from one sample in a study of shared clonotypes between healthy human individuals. TCRdb's table, derived via immunoSEQ multiplex PCR, lists solely in-frame clones and lacks some. Here the sample spans roughly 660,000 clones, roughly 87% being singletons. The source material was memory CD8+ T cells from PBMCs. The receptors originated from a man between 18 and 29 years old in good health. Some clones in this sample may be carry-over from other donors' samples. Both conserved end residues are part of each CDR3. The D gene is left open where the match is weak. Expanded clones are given a class, and other clones once, few, many or no size at all.

TRBJ2-1 TRBV6-1 TRBD2 NA CASSEFRTRSEQFF TGTGCCAGCAGTGAATTTCGGACTAGAAGTGAGCAGTTCTTC
TRBJ1-2 TRBV9 TRBD1 NA CASSAGQGNYGYTF TGTGCCAGCAGCGCAGGACAGGGTAACTATGGCTACACCTTC
TRBJ2-1 TRBV7-3 NA NA CASSSRTEYNEQFF TGTGCCAGCAGCTCACGGACAGAATACAATGAGCAGTTCTTC
TRBJ2-3 TRBV21-1 NA NA CASSPLFVREVGTDTQYF TGTGCCAGCAGCCCCCTGTTTGTCCGGGAGGTCGGCACAGATACGCAGTATTTT
TRBJ1-2 TRBV6-1 TRBD1 once CASRRTGDNYGYTF TGTGCCAGCAGGCGGACAGGGGACAACTATGGCTACACCTTC
TRBJ1-1 TRBV7-9 NA NA CASSPQGTTEAFF TGTGCCAGCAGCCCTCAGGGGACCACTGAAGCTTTCTTT
TRBJ2-5 TRBV5-4 TRBD2 NA CAVTSGQETQYF TGTGCCGTAACTAGCGGCCAAGAGACCCAGTACTTC
TRBJ2-1 TRBV7-3 NA once CASSPSGVGNEQFF TGTGCCAGCAGCCCCTCAGGGGTTGGGAATGAGCAGTTCTTC
TRBJ1-4 TRBV7-8 TRBD1 once CASSTRQGAPGKLFF TGTGCCAGCAGCACCCGACAGGGGGCGCCGGGAAAACTGTTTTTT
TRBJ2-1 TRBV7-9 TRBD2 NA CASSLTSGPYNEQFF TGTGCCAGCAGCTTGACTAGCGGGCCTTACAATGAGCAGTTCTTC
TRBJ1-1 TRBV6-1 NA NA CASSEHGMLNTEAFF TGTGCCAGCAGTGAACACGGAATGTTGAACACTGAAGCTTTCTTT
TRBJ2-6 TRBV2 TRBD2 NA CASSPRGVPTSGANVLTF TGTGCCAGCAGTCCCCGGGGGGTCCCCACCTCTGGGGCCAACGTCCTGACTTTC
TRBJ1-1 TRBV19 NA NA CASSTEGGNTEAFF TGTGCCAGTAGTACCGAGGGGGGAAACACTGAAGCTTTCTTT
TRBJ2-6 TRBV6-5 TRBD1 NA CASRDRELANVLTF TGTGCCAGCAGGGACAGGGAATTGGCCAACGTCCTGACTTTC
TRBJ2-5 TRBV7-3 TRBD1 NA CASSSPADRVRWETQYF TGTGCCAGCAGCTCACCGGCCGACAGGGTTCGATGGGAGACCCAGTACTTC
TRBJ2-7 TRBV13 NA NA CASSPSGRNYEQYF TGTGCCAGCAGCCCGAGTGGACGAAACTACGAGCAGTACTTC
TRBJ2-2 TRBV28 NA NA CASSFSGTSPGELFF TGTGCCAGCAGTTTTTCTGGGACCTCACCCGGGGAGCTGTTTTTT
TRBJ2-2 TRBV28 NA NA CASSLLTGNTGELFF TGTGCCAGCAGTTTACTTACCGGGAACACCGGGGAGCTGTTTTTT
TRBJ2-1 TRBV7-8 NA NA CASSLYARSSYNEQFF TGTGCCAGCAGCTTATACGCGCGTAGCTCCTACAATGAGCAGTTCTTC
TRBJ2-1 TRBV7-6 NA NA CASSPDGPYNEQFF TGTGCCAGCAGCCCAGACGGTCCCTACAATGAGCAGTTCTTC
TRBJ1-2 TRBV27 TRBD1 once CASSLLQGAGYTF TGTGCCAGCAGTTTATTACAGGGGGCTGGCTACACCTTC
TRBJ2-7 TRBV2 TRBD1 NA CASSHPGGDRGLYEQYF TGTGCCAGCTCGCACCCGGGGGGGGACAGGGGGCTCTACGAGCAGTACTTC
TRBJ2-5 TRBV7-9 TRBD1 NA CASSQRQGRDETQYF TGTGCCAGCAGCCAAAGACAGGGGCGTGATGAGACCCAGTACTTC
TRBJ1-5 TRBV27 NA few CASGERWQGSNQPQHF TGTGCCAGCGGGGAAAGGTGGCAGGGCAGCAATCAGCCCCAGCATTTT
TRBJ2-6 TRBV6-6 NA NA CASRTGPGANVLTF TGTGCCAGCAGAACAGGGCCTGGGGCCAACGTCCTGACTTTC
TRBJ2-1 TRBV7-9 NA NA CASSGRLSSYNEQFF TGTGCCAGCAGCGGTAGACTTAGCTCCTACAATGAGCAGTTCTTC
TRBJ2-7 TRBV30 NA NA CAWTTNPWGEQYF TGTGCCTGGACCACAAATCCGTGGGGCGAGCAGTACTTC
TRBJ2-5 TRBV7-9 NA NA CASSYIQGGIQETQYF TGTGCCAGCAGCTACATTCAAGGGGGTATCCAAGAGACCCAGTACTTC
TRBJ2-1 TRBV29-1 TRBD2 NA CSVESGRAFPNEQFF TGCAGCGTTGAGAGTGGGAGGGCCTTCCCCAATGAGCAGTTCTTC